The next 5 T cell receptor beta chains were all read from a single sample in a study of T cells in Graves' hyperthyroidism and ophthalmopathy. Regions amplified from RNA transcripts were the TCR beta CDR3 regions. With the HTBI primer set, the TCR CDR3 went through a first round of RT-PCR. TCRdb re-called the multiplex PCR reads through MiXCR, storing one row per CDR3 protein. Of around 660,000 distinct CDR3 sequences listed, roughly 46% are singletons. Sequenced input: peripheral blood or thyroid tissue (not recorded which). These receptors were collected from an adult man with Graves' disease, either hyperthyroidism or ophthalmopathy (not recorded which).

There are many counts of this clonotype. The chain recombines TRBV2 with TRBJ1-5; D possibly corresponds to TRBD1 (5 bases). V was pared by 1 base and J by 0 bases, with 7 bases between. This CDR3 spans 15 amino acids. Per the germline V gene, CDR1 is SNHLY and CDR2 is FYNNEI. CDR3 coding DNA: TGTGCCAGCAGTGAAGGACAGAATAGCAATCAGCCCCAGCATTTT. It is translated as CASSEGQNSNQPQHF.

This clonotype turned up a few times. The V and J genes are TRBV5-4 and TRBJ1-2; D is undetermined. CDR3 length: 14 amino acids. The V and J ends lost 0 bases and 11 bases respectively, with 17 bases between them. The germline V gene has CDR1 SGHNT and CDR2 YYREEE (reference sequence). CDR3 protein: CASSLGGGIPRYTF. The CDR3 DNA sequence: TGTGCCAGCAGCTTGGGTGGAGGGATTCCGAGGTACACCTTC.

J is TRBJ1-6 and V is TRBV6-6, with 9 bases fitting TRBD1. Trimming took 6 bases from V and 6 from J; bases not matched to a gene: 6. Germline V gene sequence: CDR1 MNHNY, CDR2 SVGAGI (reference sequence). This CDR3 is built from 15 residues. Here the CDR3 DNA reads TGTGCCAGCAGAGGACAGGGGCTTAGTAATTCACCCCTCCACTTT. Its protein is CASRGQGLSNSPLHF.

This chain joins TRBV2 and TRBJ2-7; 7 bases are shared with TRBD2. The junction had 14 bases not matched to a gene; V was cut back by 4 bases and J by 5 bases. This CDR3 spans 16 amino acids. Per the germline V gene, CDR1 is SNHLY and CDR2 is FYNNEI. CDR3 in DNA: TGTGCCAGCAGTGCTAGAAGAGCGGGACGTAAGAACGAGCAGTACTTC. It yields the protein CASSARRAGRKNEQYF.

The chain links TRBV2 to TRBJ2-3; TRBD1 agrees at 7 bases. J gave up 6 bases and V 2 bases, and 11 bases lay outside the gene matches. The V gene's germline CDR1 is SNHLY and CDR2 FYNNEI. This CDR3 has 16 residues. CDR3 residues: CASSESAGGRGDTQYF. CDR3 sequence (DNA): TGTGCCAGCAGTGAATCGGCAGGGGGAAGAGGGGATACGCAGTATTTT.